This T cell receptor (beta chain) derives from a study of blood T cell repertoires in COVID-19 (TCRdb year 2020). Regarding the study in general: The collaborator samples originated in the United States, Italy and Spain and spanned the acute and convalescent phases of COVID-19. Samples came from the ongoing ImmuneRACE study (first 160 participants) plus 1,254 subjects from 6 global collaborators. The repertoires were released in a freely available public database meant as a resource for research on the immune response to SARS-CoV-2. A de-identified subject ID, COVID-19 status, age in years and sex were almost always included in the sample metadata. Where HLA class I and class II types were available, the types were taken from metadata supplied by the sample provider, not from assay-based typing. Deeply sampled blood TCRbeta repertoires from subjects exposed to, actively infected with, or recovered from COVID-19 were included in the dataset. The prospective study material was composed of cDNA or gDNA derived from T cells, B-cell-depleted T cells, or PBMCs.

TCRbeta CDR3 regions were amplified from genomic DNA by means of the immunoSEQ Assay, a bias-controlled multiplex PCR. Concerning the study's data processing: Nucleated cell counts per sample were estimated from amplification of reference gene primers within the assay. To quantify the absolute abundance of each unique TCRbeta CDR3 rearrangement, sequence reads were collapsed and filtered. Productive Simpson clonality was computed per sample as the square root of Simpson's diversity index over productive rearrangements. TCRdb took this table from immuneACCESS and kept in-frame rearrangements with V and J called. Such tables lack part of the clones; where checked against another copy, unresolved V genes explain under half of the gap, and the rest is unexplained. That table furnishes V, J and clone size, whereas the DNA furnished D and trimming. In this sample the table shows approximately 280,000 clones, around 89% of which occur a single time. Around 12% of the sample is held by the ten biggest clonotypes.

Trimming takes 0 bases from V and 4 bases from J, and the germline ends sit 9 bases apart. CDR1 and CDR2, looked up from the germline V gene (reference sequence), are GTSNPN and SVGIG. The CDR3 has 13 amino acids, counting the end cysteine and phenylalanine. The DNA shown is the 39-base CDR3, in frame from base 1. A remark on this clone: This clone's antigen is unknown. No quality values exist for individual bases; no much larger clone is one base distant.

Study-wide conclusions, independent of this receptor: How much clinical and demographic metadata was included differed by source and by participant, and the metadata was provided uncurated.

Whole blood was collected in K2EDTA tubes by collaborating institutions according to the institutions' own protocols. For TCRbeta analysis, collaborator samples were shipped as frozen whole blood, as isolated PBMCs, or as DNA extracted from either sample type. Sequencing was carried out using peripheral blood. In this chain, TRBV30 is recombined with TRBJ1-2, and TRBD1 may be the D gene, going by 5 matching bases. The sequence was obtained from a woman aged 60 to 75 with acute or convalescent COVID-19. The DNA reads as follows: TGTGCCTGGAGTGTCCAGGGCGTCTATGGCTACACCTTC. The translation is CAWSVQGVYGYTF.